The rows below give T cell receptor beta chains drawn from one sample of a study of shared clonotypes between healthy human individuals. The data were produced by immunoSEQ multiplex PCR, yet TCRdb's version contains in-frame clones alone and is incomplete. The sample holds over 950,000 clones; approximately 77% are singletons and the top ten take about 0.94%. Material: memory CD4+ T cells from PBMCs. These receptors came from a man younger than 35 in good health. Some clones in this sample may be carry-over from other donors' samples. Both conserved end residues are part of each CDR3. D genes are given only for firm matches. Expanded clones are given a class, and other clones once, few, many or no size at all.

J: TRBJ1-4
D: .
V: TRBV25-1
size: .
length: 14
DNA: TGTGCCAGCAGTACTGGGTCAGGGGATGAAAAACTGTTTTTT
CDR3: CASSTGSGDEKLFF

J: TRBJ1-1
D: .
V: TRBV5-1
size: once
length: 12
DNA: TGCGCCAGCAGCTTGGGACAGTCAAAAGCTTTCTTT
CDR3: CASSLGQSKAFF

J: TRBJ2-5
D: .
V: TRBV2
size: .
length: 13
DNA: TGTGCCAGCAGTGGATGGTGGAAAGAGACCCAGTACTTC
CDR3: CASSGWWKETQYF

J: TRBJ1-2
D: .
V: TRBV28
size: .
length: 12
DNA: TGTGCCAGCAGCCTGCTAGGGGATGGCTACACCTTC
CDR3: CASSLLGDGYTF

J: TRBJ1-5
D: .
V: TRBV7-9
size: .
length: 14
DNA: TGTGCCAGCTCCCCTGGGGGCGGCAATCAGCCCCAGCATTTT
CDR3: CASSPGGGNQPQHF

J: TRBJ1-5
D: .
V: TRBV18
size: .
length: 15
DNA: TGTGCCAGCTCACCGACTCAGGGTCCCAATCAGCCCCAGCATTTT
CDR3: CASSPTQGPNQPQHF

J: TRBJ1-5
D: .
V: TRBV6-1
size: once
length: 14
DNA: TGTGCCAGCAGTGTCTCCGGGGGCAATCAGCCCCAGCATTTT
CDR3: CASSVSGGNQPQHF

J: TRBJ2-1
D: .
V: TRBV28
size: .
length: 14
DNA: TGTGCCAGCAGTTTGTGGGGAGTTTCAAATGAGCAGTTCTTC
CDR3: CASSLWGVSNEQFF

J: TRBJ1-5
D: .
V: TRBV10-2
size: .
length: 12
DNA: TGCGCCAGCAGTGACGGGGACCAGCCCCAGCATTTT
CDR3: CASSDGDQPQHF

J: TRBJ2-2
D: .
V: TRBV18
size: .
length: 14
DNA: TGTGCCAGCTCACCTTCTCCGACTACCGGGGAGCTGTTTTTT
CDR3: CASSPSPTTGELFF

J: TRBJ1-5
D: .
V: TRBV30
size: .
length: 12
DNA: TGTGCCTGGAGTCTGGGGGCTCAGCCCCAGCATTTT
CDR3: CAWSLGAQPQHF

J: TRBJ2-1
D: TRBD2
V: TRBV6-6
size: few
length: 16
DNA: TGTGCCAGCAGTGTGTATAGCGGGGGGTCCTACAATGAGCAGTTCTTC
CDR3: CASSVYSGGSYNEQFF

J: TRBJ2-7
D: TRBD2
V: TRBV19
size: many
length: 14
DNA: TGTGCCAGTAAAAGTAGAAGCGGGAGTTACGAGCAGTACTTC
CDR3: CASKSRSGSYEQYF

J: TRBJ1-3
D: .
V: TRBV28
size: .
length: 14
DNA: TGTGCCAGCACTACAGGGAGCTCTGGAAACACCATATATTTT
CDR3: CASTTGSSGNTIYF

J: TRBJ2-5
D: TRBD2
V: TRBV5-1
size: .
length: 16
DNA: TGCGCCAGCAGCTTTTTAGCGGGAGGCCCCCAAGAGACCCAGTACTTC
CDR3: CASSFLAGGPQETQYF

J: TRBJ1-1
D: .
V: TRBV28
size: once
length: 14
DNA: TGTGCCAGCAGTTTAACAGCCCCTAACACTGAAGCTTTCTTT
CDR3: CASSLTAPNTEAFF

J: TRBJ2-5
D: TRBD1
V: TRBV10-1
size: .
length: 16
DNA: TGCGCCAGCAGTGAGTCTAGGACAGGGCTTGTGGAGACCCAGTACTTC
CDR3: CASSESRTGLVETQYF

J: TRBJ2-2
D: TRBD2
V: TRBV2
size: .
length: 15
DNA: TGTGCCAGCAGTCGGGTTACTAGCGGGACCGGGGAGCTGTTTTTT
CDR3: CASSRVTSGTGELFF

J: TRBJ2-3
D: .
V: TRBV10-1
size: .
length: 11
DNA: TGCGCCAGCAGCAGCGGAGATACGCAGTATTTT
CDR3: CASSSGDTQYF

J: TRBJ2-3
D: .
V: TRBV7-7
size: once
length: 15
DNA: TGTGCCAGCAGCTTGGGAGCGGCCTACACAGATACGCAGTATTTT
CDR3: CASSLGAAYTDTQYF

J: TRBJ1-5
D: .
V: TRBV4-2
size: .
length: 14
DNA: TGTGCCAGCAGCCGAGACAGACACAATCAGCCCCAGCATTTT
CDR3: CASSRDRHNQPQHF

J: TRBJ2-2
D: .
V: TRBV6-4
size: .
length: 14
DNA: TGTGCCAGCAGAGTACAGGGTGACACCGGGGAGCTGTTTTTT
CDR3: CASRVQGDTGELFF

J: TRBJ1-3
D: .
V: TRBV7-8
size: .
length: 16
DNA: TGTGCCAGCAGAGCCCCGGGACTCAGATTCGAAACAACCATATATTTT
CDR3: CASRAPGLRFETTIYF

J: TRBJ1-1
D: .
V: TRBV5-6
size: .
length: 12
DNA: TGTGCCAGCAGTCGACAGTGGGCTGAAGCTTTCTTT
CDR3: CASSRQWAEAFF

J: TRBJ2-3
D: .
V: TRBV21-1
size: .
length: 15
DNA: TGTGCCAGCTTCCCCATTTGTCGCGACACAGATACGCAGTATTTT
CDR3: CASFPICRDTDTQYF

J: TRBJ1-1
D: .
V: TRBV28
size: .
length: 12
DNA: TGTGCCAGCAGCCACCAGAACACTGAAGCTTTCTTT
CDR3: CASSHQNTEAFF

J: TRBJ2-5
D: .
V: TRBV9
size: .
length: 17
DNA: TGTGCCAGCAGCGCTTCAAGCGGACAGCCCTTCGGAGAGACCCAGTACTTC
CDR3: CASSASSGQPFGETQYF

J: TRBJ2-1
D: .
V: TRBV7-9
size: .
length: 16
DNA: TGTGCCAGCAGTTCCCGGTTATGGGGAGACGTCAATGAGCAGTTCTTC
CDR3: CASSSRLWGDVNEQFF

J: TRBJ2-7
D: .
V: TRBV30
size: .
length: 14
DNA: TGTGCCTGGAGGATGACAGGAGCGTCTGGGGAGCAGTACTTC
CDR3: CAWRMTGASGEQYF

J: TRBJ2-7
D: .
V: TRBV7-2
size: .
length: 15
DNA: TGTGCCAGCAGCTTCGGGCTCCGGACAGTCTACGAGCAGTACTTC
CDR3: CASSFGLRTVYEQYF

J: TRBJ2-3
D: TRBD1
V: TRBV28
size: .
length: 18
DNA: TGTGCCAGCAGATCAGGGGGTAAGGGACCCTGGGGGTACGATACGCAGTATTTT
CDR3: CASRSGGKGPWGYDTQYF

J: TRBJ2-7
D: .
V: TRBV4-1
size: few
length: 16
DNA: TGCGCCAGCAGCCAAGGACGGTTCTCCTCCCACTACGAGCAGTACTTC
CDR3: CASSQGRFSSHYEQYF

J: TRBJ1-2
D: .
V: TRBV5-1
size: .
length: 15
DNA: TGCGCCAGCAGCTTGACCGGGACACCCCCCCCCGGCTACACCTTC
CDR3: CASSLTGTPPPGYTF

J: TRBJ2-1
D: .
V: TRBV28
size: once
length: 15
DNA: TGTGCCAGCAGTTCCTCGGGCCTCTCCTACAATGAGCAGTTCTTC
CDR3: CASSSSGLSYNEQFF

J: TRBJ2-1
D: TRBD2
V: TRBV4-2
size: .
length: 14
DNA: TGTGCCAGCAGCCGAAGCGGGAGGGAGGGGGAGCAGTTCTTC
CDR3: CASSRSGREGEQFF

J: TRBJ2-5
D: TRBD2
V: TRBV28
size: .
length: 15
DNA: TGTGCCAGCAGTTCACTTCGCGGGGGGGTGGAGACCCAGTACTTC
CDR3: CASSSLRGGVETQYF